The T cell receptor beta chain under discussion was sequenced for a study of CD8 T cells in ankylosing spondylitis. The CDR3 contains 13 residues. Between the trimmed V and J ends, which lost 5 bases and 4 bases, there was a span of 11 bases. TCRdb recomputed calls from the 5' RACE reads with MiXCR, one row per CDR3 protein. The data hold 340,000 or so distinct CDR3 sequences, with roughly 14% observed a single time. On this clonotype itself: Its target is unknown.

Study-wide points: According to the report, clones linked to the disease were significantly enriched in matched synovial fluid samples taken from ankylosing spondylitis patients. A TCR beta motif of 7 or 8 highly homologous variants appeared characteristic of ankylosing spondylitis blood.

The receptor's source is a male donor with ankylosing spondylitis or in good health (not recorded which). Sequencing was carried out using blood, either unsorted or a sorted T cell fraction (not recorded which). V and J are TRBV12-3 or TRBV12-4 and TRBJ2-5; D might be TRBD2 (6 bases). CDR3 protein: CASSGTSPETQYF. The CDR3 region has the DNA TGTGCCAGCAGTGGGACTTCCCCAGAGACCCAGTACTTC.